These T cell receptor beta chains were read from a single sample in a study of naive and memory T cell subsets. TCRdb re-derived calls from the UMI-ligation and nested PCR reads in MiXCR, one entry per CDR3 protein. Of roughly 150,000 distinct CDR3 sequences in the sample, over 20% were seen once. The sample was naive CD4+ T cells from blood. These receptors all stem from a human donor in good health. The CDR3 runs from the conserved cysteine through the conserved F or W. A D gene is named only where the DNA matches it firmly. The size entry is marked missing in some rows and otherwise reads once, few, many or a size class.

>13|TRBV5-4|-|-|TRBJ2-1
TGTGCCAGCAGCTTGGTAGCGATCGCTGAGCAGTTCTTC
CASSLVAIAEQFF
>17|TRBV6-5|-|TRBD2|TRBJ2-3
TGTGCCAGCAGTTACTCGCCGGCTAGCGGGGTCACAGATACGCAGTATTTT
CASSYSPASGVTDTQYF
>16|TRBV10-2|-|TRBD1|TRBJ2-6
TGCGCCAGCAGTGGACAGGGATTCTCTGGGGCCAACGTCCTGACTTTC
CASSGQGFSGANVLTF
>14|TRBV20-1|-|TRBD1|TRBJ1-4
TGCAGTGCTACGGACAGGGGGCGAGATGAAAAACTGTTTTTT
CSATDRGRDEKLFF
>15|TRBV11-2|-|-|TRBJ2-2
TGTGCCAGCAGCTCATACCGGGATTACACCGGGGAGCTGTTTTTT
CASSSYRDYTGELFF
>12|TRBV20-1|-|-|TRBJ1-2
TGCAGTGCTAGAAGGGAGGCGGGCGGCTACACCTTC
CSARREAGGYTF
>15|TRBV5-1|-|-|TRBJ2-3
TGCGCCAGCAGCTTGAAGGGCCCCCCCACAGATACGCAGTATTTT
CASSLKGPPTDTQYF
>13|TRBV19|-|-|TRBJ1-2
TGTGCCAGTAGTATCGTGGCAGACTATGGCTACACCTTC
CASSIVADYGYTF
>15|TRBV6-5|-|-|TRBJ2-4
TGTGCCAGCAGTTACTCGACGGGACCCCAAAACATTCAGTACTTC
CASSYSTGPQNIQYF
>13|TRBV6-2/TRBV6-3|many|-|TRBJ2-1
TGTGCCAGCAGACAACTAGCCTGGAATGAGCAGTTCTTC
CASRQLAWNEQFF
>15|TRBV28|few|TRBD1|TRBJ2-1
TGTGCCAGCAGATCCTCCGGGACAGCTTACAATGAGCAGTTCTTC
CASRSSGTAYNEQFF
>14|TRBV29-1|few|TRBD1|TRBJ2-1
TGCAGCGCCTCCGGGACAGGGATTAACAATGAGCAGTTCTTC
CSASGTGINNEQFF
>15|TRBV11-3|few|TRBD1|TRBJ2-2
TGTGCCAGCAGCTCTGGACAGGGGACTTTAGGGGAGCTGTTTTTT
CASSSGQGTLGELFF
>14|TRBV12-3/TRBV12-4|-|TRBD1|TRBJ2-7
TGTGCCAGCAGCCTTAGGACAGGGGACGGAAGGGTAGACTTC
CASSLRTGDGRVDF
>13|TRBV7-2|few|-|TRBJ2-5
TGTGCCAGCAGCCCCGGCCTAAAAGAGACCCAGTACTTC
CASSPGLKETQYF
>17|TRBV24-1|many|-|TRBJ2-1
TGTGCCACCAGTGATACCGGGACCCGAGGTTCCTACAATGAGCAGTTCTTC
CATSDTGTRGSYNEQFF
>12|TRBV29-1|-|TRBD1|TRBJ2-2
TGCAGCGTGACACAGGGGTCCGGGGAGCTGTTTTTT
CSVTQGSGELFF
>13|TRBV20-1|-|-|TRBJ1-1
TGCAGTGCTACCGTCATTGTCGACACTGAAGCTTTCTTT
CSATVIVDTEAFF
>16|TRBV5-4|-|TRBD2|TRBJ2-1
TGTGCCAGCAGCTGGGCGGGGCTAGCGGACCACAATGAGCAGTTCTTC
CASSWAGLADHNEQFF
>12|TRBV7-6|few|-|TRBJ2-7
TGTGCCAGCAGCACCAGCGGCTACGAGCAGTACTTC
CASSTSGYEQYF